Listed below are T cell receptor beta chains from one sample, sequenced in a study of T cell repertoires in cytomegalovirus infection. TCRdb analysed the reads with MiXCR anew, one entry per CDR3 protein. The data show some 500,000 distinct CDR3 sequences, 35% to 50% seen once. For these TCRs, the target antigens are not known. The sample consisted of cultured PBMCs, taken from culture after CMV antigen stimulation. These TCRs come from a human donor in good health (CMV status not recorded). Some clones in this sample may be carry-over from other donors' samples. The CDR3 runs from the conserved cysteine through the conserved F or W. Each record gives: clone size, J gene, V gene, D gene, CDR3 protein, CDR3 DNA. D genes are given only for firm matches. Clone size appears in some rows only: once, few, many, or a class for an expanded clone.

>.|TRBJ2-5|TRBV20-1|.
CSATLDQETQYF
TGCAGTGCTACCCTAGACCAAGAGACCCAGTACTTC
>.|TRBJ2-7|TRBV7-2|TRBD2
CASSFTSGGHYEQYF
TGTGCCAGCAGCTTTACTAGCGGGGGACACTACGAGCAGTACTTC
>.|TRBJ1-2|TRBV7-8|.
CASSLGLLYGYTF
TGTGCCAGCAGCTTAGGACTGTTGTATGGCTACACCTTC
>.|TRBJ2-7|TRBV6-2/TRBV6-3|.
CATFFYEQYF
TGTGCCACCTTTTTCTACGAGCAGTACTTC
>.|TRBJ2-7|TRBV6-6|TRBD2
CASSKLAGETYEQYF
TGTGCCAGCAGCAAACTAGCGGGGGAGACCTACGAGCAGTACTTC
>few|TRBJ1-5|TRBV7-9|.
CASSLGDLEPQHF
TGTGCCAGCAGCTTAGGCGACCTTGAGCCCCAGCATTTT
>.|TRBJ2-2|TRBV6-1|.
CASSRDTIQQGFTGELFF
TGTGCCAGCAGTCGAGACACGATACAGCAGGGTTTCACCGGGGAGCTGTTTTTT
>.|TRBJ2-2|TRBV20-1|.
CSARSVGNTGELFF
TGCAGTGCTAGAAGCGTGGGGAACACCGGGGAGCTGTTTTTT
>.|TRBJ1-5|TRBV19|.
CASSIWQGDNQPQHF
TGTGCCAGTAGTATATGGCAGGGTGACAATCAGCCCCAGCATTTT
>few|TRBJ2-3|TRBV12-3/TRBV12-4|.
CASTPGVFPDTQYF
TGTGCCAGCACCCCGGGGGTATTCCCAGATACGCAGTATTTT
>.|TRBJ1-5|TRBV7-2|.
CASSPSGAGQPQHF
TGTGCCAGCAGCCCGTCAGGGGCGGGACAGCCCCAGCATTTT
>few|TRBJ1-6|TRBV20-1|.
CSARAPGGAADNSPLHF
TGCAGTGCTAGAGCCCCGGGGGGGGCCGCGGATAATTCACCCCTCCACTTT
>.|TRBJ2-5|TRBV19|.
CASSIEENQYF
TGTGCCAGTAGTATCGAAGAGAACCAGTACTTC
>.|TRBJ2-4|TRBV2|.
CATRQGGVNDIQYF
TGTGCCACCCGCCAGGGCGGAGTCAATGACATTCAGTACTTC
>.|TRBJ2-2|TRBV11-2|.
CASTVDTATGELFF
TGTGCCAGTACCGTCGATACGGCCACCGGGGAGCTGTTTTTT
>many|TRBJ1-1|TRBV7-6|.
CASSLARPGTTINTEAFF
TGTGCCAGCAGCTTAGCGAGGCCAGGGACCACAATTAACACTGAAGCTTTCTTT
>once|TRBJ2-2|TRBV11-3|.
CASSPTGGAGELFF
TGTGCCAGCAGCCCCACGGGTGGGGCCGGGGAGCTGTTTTTT
>.|TRBJ2-1|TRBV5-4|.
CASSSRDHNEQFF
TGTGCCAGCAGCTCCCGGGACCACAATGAGCAGTTCTTC
>few|TRBJ1-6|TRBV7-2|.
CASGGYNSPLHF
TGTGCCAGTGGGGGATATAATTCACCCCTCCACTTT
>.|TRBJ2-7|TRBV7-9|.
CASHSLVGSEQYF
TGTGCCAGCCATTCACTGGTGGGTTCCGAGCAGTACTTC
>.|TRBJ2-3|TRBV20-1|.
CSVVRAGTDTQYF
TGCAGTGTGGTCAGGGCAGGGACAGATACGCAGTATTTT
>many|TRBJ2-7|TRBV7-2|.
CASSFEITGYYEQYF
TGTGCCAGCAGCTTCGAGATTACAGGGTACTACGAGCAGTACTTC